The 14 T cell receptor beta chains below all came from one sample that was sequenced in a study of Graves' ophthalmopathy and Graves' hyperthyroidism. Using RNA transcripts, the TCR beta CDR3 regions were amplified. RT-PCR in the first round used HTBI primers; a second-round multiplex PCR followed. MiXCR was run by TCRdb on the multiplex PCR reads, yielding one entry per CDR3 protein. Of hundreds of thousands of distinct CDR3 sequences in the sample, more than 40% were seen once. Sequenced input: peripheral blood. These receptors were collected from an adult man with Graves' ophthalmopathy.

This clonotype has at least ten counts. The chain is built from TRBV2 and TRBJ2-3, with 9 positions matching TRBD1. The CDR3 contains 14 residues. The germline CDR1 and CDR2 sequences are SNHLY and FYNNEI. V was clipped by 9 bases and J by 5 bases; unmatched bases: 9. CDR3 sequence reads: CARGQGSLVDTQYF. The CDR3 DNA reads TGTGCCAGAGGACAGGGGTCCTTAGTAGATACGCAGTATTTT.

This clonotype was counted a few times. The CDR3 region is CASSLGGIANQPQHF. In DNA form, the CDR3 reads TGTGCCAGCAGCTTGGGCGGAATTGCCAATCAGCCCCAGCATTTT. The chain carries TRBV7-2 and TRBJ1-5; D not resolved. The germline CDR1 and CDR2 sequences are SGHTA and FQGNSA. V shed 3 bases and J shed 3 bases, with 12 bases lying between them. The CDR3 consists of 15 residues.

This clonotype was seen a few times. The rearrangement joins TRBV11-2 to TRBJ2-2; D is unclear. This CDR3 spans 14 amino acids. Germline CDR1 is SGHAT and CDR2 is FQNNGV. V shed 5 bases and J shed 5 bases, with 12 bases lying between them. DNA of the CDR3: TGTGCCAGCAGCCCATTCGGTGATACCGGGGAGCTGTTTTTT. As protein: CASSPFGDTGELFF. The full variable domain, rest sourced from reference TRBV11-2 and TRBJ2-2, is EAGVAQSPRYKIIEKRQSVAFWCNPISGHATLYWYQQILGQGPKLLIQFQNNGVVDDSQLPKDRFSAERLKGVDSTLKIQPAKLEDSAVYLCASSPFGDTGELFFGEGSRLTVL.

In its sample, this clonotype was seen many times. The chain has TRBV5-1 and TRBJ2-7, with 12 nucleotides matching TRBD1. Germline lookup yields CDR1 SGHRS and CDR2 YFSETQ. J gave up 12 bases and V 2 bases, and 6 bases lay outside the gene matches. The CDR3 spans 13 residues. For the CDR3, the DNA is TGCGCCAGCAGCTTTGGGGACAGGGGGCAATTGTACTTC. It codes for CASSFGDRGQLYF.

This clonotype was detected ten times or more. The chain uses TRBV5-5 and TRBJ1-4; D is unresolved. Germline CDR1 and CDR2: SGHKS and YYEKEE (reference sequence). This CDR3 contains 15 residues. V lost 3 bases and J lost 10, with 19 bases in between. CDR3 nucleotides: TGTGCCAGCAGCTCCTACGACCCGGAGTCCGCAAAACTGTTTTTT. Translation: CASSSYDPESAKLFF.

This clonotype has a single count. This sequence joins TRBV9 and TRBJ1-6; D remains ambiguous. Germline V gives CDR1 SGDLS, CDR2 YYNGEE. V gave up 5 bases and J gave up 4 bases, with 16 bases separating them. CDR3 length: 16 residues. CDR3 in DNA: TGTGCCAGCAGTTCTATCCGTCAAGGATATAATTCACCCCTCCACTTT. Its protein product is CASSSIRQGYNSPLHF.

This clonotype was detected a few times. V and J are TRBV2 and TRBJ2-2; D could derive from TRBD1 or TRBD2 (6 bases each). The V end lost 5 bases, the J end lost 4 bases, and 11 bases lay between the germline ends. Germline lookup yields CDR1 SNHLY and CDR2 FYNNEI. The CDR3 covers 14 residues. The CDR3 is CASSFGGPTGELFF. The CDR3 bases are TGTGCCAGCAGTTTTGGGGGGCCCACCGGGGAGCTGTTTTTT. The complete variable domain, with remaining parts taken from reference TRBV2 and TRBJ2-2, reads EPEVTQTPSHQVTQMGQEVILRCVPISNHLYFYWYRQILGQKVEFLVSFYNNEISEKSEIFDDQFSVERPDGSNFTLKIRSTKLEDSAMYFCASSFGGPTGELFFGEGSRLTVL.

This clonotype was counted many times. V is TRBV24-1 and J is TRBJ2-7, with D possibly called TRBD1 or TRBD2 (5 bases each). This CDR3 spans 12 amino acids. Germline V gives CDR1 KGHDR, CDR2 SFDVKD. Trimming stripped 9 bases from V and 0 bases from J, with 8 bases between. This CDR3 reads CATGDGSYEQYF. The CDR3 nucleotides read TGTGCCACCGGGGACGGCTCCTACGAGCAGTACTTC.

This CDR3 is CASSGTGGSYSNQPQHF. The CDR3 DNA sequence: TGTGCCAGCAGTGGGACAGGGGGCTCCTATAGCAATCAGCCCCAGCATTTT. J is TRBJ1-5 and V is TRBV12-3 or TRBV12-4; 12 nucleotides align to TRBD1. J was trimmed by 0 bases and V by 5 bases; bases with no gene match: 5. This CDR3 contains 17 residues.

Many counts were recorded for this clonotype. The rearrangement links TRBV12-3 or TRBV12-4 to TRBJ1-2, with 11 bases that match TRBD1. The CDR3 is 14 amino acids. V gave up 6 bases and J gave up 6 bases; unmatched junction bases: 6. DNA for the CDR3: TGTGCCAGCAGGAGGACAGGGGGCGCGGATGGCTACACCTTC. This sequence encodes CASRRTGGADGYTF.

The chain employs TRBV10-3 and TRBJ1-5, with D possibly TRBD1 on 6 matching bases. From germline, CDR1 is ENHRY and CDR2 SYGVKD. Between the trimmed V and J ends, which lost 8 bases and 5 bases, there was a span of 22 bases. The CDR3 sequence is 16 residues long. CDR3 in amino acids: CAIGDITGTPDQPQHF. The CDR3 DNA reads as TGTGCCATCGGGGACATTACCGGGACACCAGATCAGCCCCAGCATTTT.

In this sample, this clonotype turned up a few times. The V gene is TRBV4-1, the J gene TRBJ2-7; 7 positions match TRBD2. This CDR3 is built from 15 residues. Trimming took 5 bases from V and 3 from J; bases not matched to a gene: 10. Germline V gene sequence: CDR1 MGHRA, CDR2 YSYEKL. Here the CDR3 reads CASSNAPSGNYEQYF. DNA for the CDR3: TGCGCCAGCAGCAACGCCCCTAGCGGAAACTACGAGCAGTACTTC.

This clonotype was counted only a few times. CDR3 DNA sequence: TGCAGTGCTAGAGATCTTCGCAGGCGGGACACTGAAGCTTTCTTT. This gives the protein CSARDLRRRDTEAFF. The rearrangement joins TRBV20-1 to TRBJ1-1; no clear D gene. Trimming took off 0 bases at V and 3 bases at J, with 14 bases between the two ends. Per germline, CDR1 DFQATT and CDR2 SNEGSKA (reference sequence). This CDR3 contains 15 residues.

In its sample, this clonotype was seen a few times. This rearrangement joins TRBV5-4 to TRBJ1-1, with a tentative D call TRBD1 (5 bases). Germline values: CDR1 SGHNT, CDR2 YYREEE (reference sequence). This CDR3 is built from 15 residues. V was shortened by 0 bases and J by 7 bases, with 16 bases between the two germline ends. CDR3 region: CASSLEPAGVGEAFF. CDR3 sequence (DNA): TGTGCCAGCAGCTTGGAACCGGCGGGGGTGGGTGAAGCTTTCTTT.